The clone carrying this T cell receptor (beta chain) was picked up one time. Its antigen is undetermined. This CDR3 is built from 15 residues. V shed 5 bases and J shed 0 bases, with 14 bases lying between them. The germline V gene encodes CDR1 SGHVS and CDR2 FQNEAQ. The sample originates from a study of cytomegalovirus exposure and HLA in healthy donors. Study-wide findings and caveats: Reports indicate that TCR beta sequences accurately predicted the HLA-A and HLA-B alleles of most subjects. Productive rates of about 87% or about 30% were seen for most TCR beta V segments in an earlier analysis. What a later analysis showed was that several of the most significant clusters appeared linked to common viral pathogens. Some V segments (TRBV6-2 and TRBV6-3 among them) were excluded as indistinguishable.

PCR involved 60 Vbeta and 13 Jbeta primers. Repertoires were generated with immunoSEQ multiplex PCR, while TCRdb's copy carries only in-frame clones and drops some. The sample comprises 250,000 to 350,000 clones, 70% to 90% of which are singletons, and less than 4.5% rests with the top ten. The TCR sequence derives from a middle-aged man in good health and CMV-seropositive. This chain joins TRBV7-8 and TRBJ2-7, with no clear D. Sequencing was carried out using PBMCs. The CDR3 here is CASSPPLTSSYEQYF. The CDR3, as DNA: TGTGCCAGCAGCCCCCCTTTAACAAGCTCCTACGAGCAGTACTTC.